The clone carrying this T cell receptor beta chain was observed at least ten times. Unfractionated whole blood yielded total RNA. This CDR3 is 11 amino acids long. V lost 2 bases and J lost 9, with 5 bases in between. Looked up from germline, CDR1 is MGHDK and CDR2 is SYGVNS. TCRdb used MiXCR to reprocess the 5' RACE reads, holding one entry per CDR3 protein. The sample contains about 140,000 distinct CDR3 sequences, 3.5% to 5% of which appear only once. These data come from a study of human T cells and chemical hapten exposure. The chain combines TRBV25-1 with TRBJ2-1, with unresolved D. The sequence came from a female donor in good health. The chain's CDR3 is CASSEMPEQFF. CDR3 DNA sequence: TGTGCCAGCAGTGAAATGCCTGAGCAGTTCTTC.